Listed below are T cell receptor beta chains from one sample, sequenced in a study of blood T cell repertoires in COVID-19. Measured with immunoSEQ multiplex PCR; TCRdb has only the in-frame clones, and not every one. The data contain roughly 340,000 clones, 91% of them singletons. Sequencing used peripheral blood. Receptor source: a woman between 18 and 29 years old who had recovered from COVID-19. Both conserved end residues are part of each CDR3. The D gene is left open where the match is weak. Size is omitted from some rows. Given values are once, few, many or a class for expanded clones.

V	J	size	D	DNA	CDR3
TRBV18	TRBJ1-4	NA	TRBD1	TGTGCCAGCTCACCACGTCAGGGGGCCGATAATGAAAAACTGTTTTTT	CASSPRQGADNEKLFF
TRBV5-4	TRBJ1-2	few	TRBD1	TGTGCCAGCAGCCTATCGACAGGGGTAGGTGGCTACACCTTC	CASSLSTGVGGYTF
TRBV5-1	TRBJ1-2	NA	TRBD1	TGCGCCAGCAGCATCAGACAGGGGGCGAGCGGCTACACCTTC	CASSIRQGASGYTF
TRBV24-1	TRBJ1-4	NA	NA	TGTGCCACCAGCAAGTCACCCGTCAGGGGTGCTAATGAAAAACTGTTTTTT	CATSKSPVRGANEKLFF
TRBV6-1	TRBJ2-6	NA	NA	TGTGCCAGCAGTGACAGGGGTTCTGGGGCCAACGTCCTGACTTTC	CASSDRGSGANVLTF
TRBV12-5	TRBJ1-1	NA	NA	TGTGCTAGTGGTCCACCCGGAGTTCCCATGAACACTGAAGCTTTCTTT	CASGPPGVPMNTEAFF
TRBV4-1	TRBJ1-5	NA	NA	TGCGCCAGCAGCCAAGAGATCGCGGTGGTGAGCAATCAGCCCCAGCATTTT	CASSQEIAVVSNQPQHF
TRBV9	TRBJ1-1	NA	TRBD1	TGTGCCAGCTCCACAGGGGGCAAGAACACTGAAGCTTTCTTT	CASSTGGKNTEAFF
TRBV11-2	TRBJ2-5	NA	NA	TGTGCCAGCAGCGCCACGGGAGAGGAAGAGACCCAGTACTTC	CASSATGEEETQYF
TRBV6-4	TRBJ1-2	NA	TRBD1	TGTGCCAGCAGTGGACAGGGATCTGGCTACACCTTC	CASSGQGSGYTF
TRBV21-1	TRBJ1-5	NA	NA	TGTGCCAGCAGTCGGAGGAAAACTTATAGCAATCAGCCCCAGCATTTT	CASSRRKTYSNQPQHF
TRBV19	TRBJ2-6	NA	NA	TGTGCCAGTAGTATAGGGTCGGGCTCTGGGGCCAACGTCCTGACTTTC	CASSIGSGSGANVLTF
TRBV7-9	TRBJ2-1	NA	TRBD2	TGTGCCAGCAGTAACCTAGCGGGACAAGACAATGAGCAGTTCTTC	CASSNLAGQDNEQFF
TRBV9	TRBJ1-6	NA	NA	TGTGCCAGCAGCGTTGGGAGCTCCTATAATTCACCCCTCCACTTT	CASSVGSSYNSPLHF
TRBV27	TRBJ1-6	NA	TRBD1	TGTGCCAGCAGGGCCCGCGACAGGGGTAATTCACCCCTCCACTTT	CASRARDRGNSPLHF
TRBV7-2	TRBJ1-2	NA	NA	TGTGCCAGCAGCTTGTACGGTAGTTATGGCTACACCTTC	CASSLYGSYGYTF
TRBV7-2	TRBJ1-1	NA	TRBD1	TGTGCCAGCAGCGGGGATCCACAGGGGTACACTGAAGCTTTCTTT	CASSGDPQGYTEAFF
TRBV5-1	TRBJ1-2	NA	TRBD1	TGCGCCAGCAGCAACCTTCAGACAGGGGCCTCAGGCTACACCTTC	CASSNLQTGASGYTF
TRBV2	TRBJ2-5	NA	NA	TGTGCCAGCAGTGGGTACGGGACCCAGTACTTC	CASSGYGTQYF
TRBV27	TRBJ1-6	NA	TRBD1	TGTGCCAGCAGTTTTTCTTCAGGCAGGGGGCTTTATAATTCACCCCTCCACTTT	CASSFSSGRGLYNSPLHF
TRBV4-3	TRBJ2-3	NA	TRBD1	TGCGCCAGCAGCCAAGAAGCGGGACAGGGGGCAAGGTATACGCAGTATTTT	CASSQEAGQGARYTQYF
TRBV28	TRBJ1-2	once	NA	TGTGCCAGCAGTTTACTAGGGGGAGGGGGCTACACCTTC	CASSLLGGGGYTF
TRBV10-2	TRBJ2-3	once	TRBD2	TGCGCCAGCAGGGGGACTAGCGGGAGCGCAGATACGCAGTATTTT	CASRGTSGSADTQYF
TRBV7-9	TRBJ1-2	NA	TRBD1	TGTGCCAGCAGCCGACCCGGGACAGGGATCTATGGCTACACCTTC	CASSRPGTGIYGYTF
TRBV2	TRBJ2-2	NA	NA	TGTGCCAGCAGTGAAGCGCGCAAATCCGGGGAGCTGTTTTTT	CASSEARKSGELFF
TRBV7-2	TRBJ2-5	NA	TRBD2	TGTGCCAGCAGCTCCCTAGCGGGAGGGGTGGAGACCCAGTACTTC	CASSSLAGGVETQYF
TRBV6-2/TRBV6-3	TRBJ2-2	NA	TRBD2	TGTGCCAGCAGTGGGACTAGCGGATTCACCGGGGAGCTGTTTTTT	CASSGTSGFTGELFF
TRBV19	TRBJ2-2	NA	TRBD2	TGTGCCAGTAGTATACTTCTAGCGGGAGGCCGGGGAACCGGGGAGCTGTTTTTT	CASSILLAGGRGTGELFF
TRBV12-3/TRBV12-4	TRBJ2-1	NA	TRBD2	TGTGCCAGCAAAGCGGGATTGAATGAGCAGTTCTTC	CASKAGLNEQFF
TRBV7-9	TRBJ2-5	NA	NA	TGTGCCAGCAGCCGCCACGGGGAGACCCAGTACTTC	CASSRHGETQYF
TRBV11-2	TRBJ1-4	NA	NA	TGTGCCAGCAGCTTAAGCCTAGCAACTAATGAAAAACTGTTTTTT	CASSLSLATNEKLFF
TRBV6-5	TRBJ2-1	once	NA	TGTGCCAGCAGTCTCCGACAGACCTACAATGAGCAGTTCTTC	CASSLRQTYNEQFF